The present TCR beta chain was sequenced within a study of T cells in Graves' hyperthyroidism and ophthalmopathy. The CDR3 runs 14 residues. Per the germline V gene, CDR1 is SGDLS and CDR2 is YYNGEE. Trimming took 6 bases from V and 5 from J; bases not matched to a gene: 8. Amplified regions were TCR beta CDR3 sequences from RNA transcripts. The study used the HTBI primer set for a first-round RT-PCR of the TCR CDR3. TCRdb ran MiXCR on the multiplex PCR reads and lists one entry per CDR3 protein. The sample includes around 600,000 distinct CDR3 sequences, about 45% of them seen just once. Sequenced sample: peripheral blood or thyroid tissue (not recorded which). The chain uses TRBV9 and TRBJ2-5; 9 positions match TRBD2. The sequence derives from an adult man with Graves' disease, either hyperthyroidism or ophthalmopathy (not recorded which). This chain's CDR3 is CASTPGGGAETQYF. The CDR3 DNA follows: TGTGCCAGCACCCCTGGCGGGGGGGCGGAGACCCAGTACTTC.